This T cell receptor (beta chain) was retrieved from a study of blood T cell repertoires in COVID-19 (TCRdb year 2020). Concerning the study at large: Samples covering the acute and convalescent phases of COVID-19 were provided by collaborators in the United States, Italy and Spain. The material from the prospective study consisted of cDNA or gDNA derived from T cells, B-cell-depleted T cells, or PBMCs. Deeply sampled blood TCRbeta repertoires from subjects exposed to, actively infected with, or recovered from COVID-19 were included in the dataset. The repertoires were made available in a free public database intended to serve as a resource for research on the immune response to SARS-CoV-2. The samples were drawn from two sources: the first 160 participants of the ongoing ImmuneRACE study, and fewer than 1,500 subjects contributed by 6 global collaborators. A de-identified subject ID, COVID-19 status, age in years and sex were almost always included in the sample metadata. Where available, HLA class I and class II types were obtained from metadata supplied by the sample provider rather than from assay-based typing. Results and caveats for the whole study, not just this receptor: How much clinical and demographic metadata was included differed by source and by participant, and the metadata was provided uncurated.

TCRbeta CDR3 regions were amplified from genomic DNA by means of the immunoSEQ Assay, a bias-controlled multiplex PCR. In the authors' own workflow: The number of nucleated cells in each sample was estimated from the amplification of reference gene primers within the assay. To quantify the absolute abundance of each unique TCRbeta CDR3 rearrangement, sequence reads were collapsed and filtered. For each sample, productive Simpson clonality was calculated as the square root of Simpson's diversity index across productive rearrangements. The table was pulled from immuneACCESS by TCRdb, which kept in-frame rearrangements only. Such tables lose some clones; where checked, under half of the loss comes from unresolved V genes, and the rest has no known cause. V, J and clone size are those of that table, while D and trimming were read from the DNA. This sample gives more than 85,000 clones in total; 72% of them show up just once. The top ten clonotypes cover 6% to 8% of the sample.

The germline V gene encodes CDR1 MNHEY and CDR2 SMNVEV (reference sequence). The CDR3 covers 12 residues, taking in both the cysteine and the phenylalanine. The sequence is cut down to CDR3 DNA, 36 bases in frame from base 1. The V end loses 5 bases and the J end loses 5 bases, and a stretch of 7 bases separates them. Turning to this clone: Its antigen remains undetermined. No clone much larger than this one lies a single base away; base qualities are absent.

Collaborating institutions collected whole blood in K2EDTA tubes following their own protocols. For TCRbeta analysis, collaborator samples were shipped as frozen whole blood, as isolated PBMCs, or as DNA extracted from either sample type. The material sequenced was peripheral blood. The chain uses TRBV27 and TRBJ1-5; TRBD1 could be the D gene, as 5 bases match. The receptor's source is a woman aged 55 to 70 with acute or convalescent COVID-19. CDR3 reads: CASSETDQPQHF. In nucleotide form, the sequence is TGTGCCAGCAGTGAGACAGATCAGCCCCAGCATTTT.